This T cell receptor (beta chain) originates from a study of metastatic and nonmetastatic thyroid tumors. A note on this clone: Its target is unknown.

This CDR3 spans 14 amino acids. Trimming at V came to 2 bases and at J to 5 bases, leaving 5 bases not matched to a gene. From germline, CDR1 is DFQATT and CDR2 SNEGSKA (reference sequence). Per the authors' pipeline: To classify distant metastasis in papillary thyroid cancer, a model was built from CDR3 differences across clinicopathological groups. TCRdb reassembled clones from the PCR reads with MiXCR. The V and J calls here are based on TCRdb, not the publication. The data hold tens of thousands of clones, with 10% to 15% observed a single time. Findings of the study overall: In both blood and tumor samples, TCR beta diversity was reported significantly higher for malignant than benign nodules.

Each patient came to thyroid surgery without any prior treatment (of any kind). The clonotype was recovered from a female donor with papillary thyroid cancer or a benign thyroid nodule (not recorded which). Some clones in this sample may be carry-over from other donors' samples. The sample comprised blood. The chain carries TRBV20-1 and TRBJ2-1, with 8 bases aligning to TRBD2. The CDR3, as DNA: TGCAGTGCTAGACGGGGGGGCGGCCACAATGAGCAGTTCTTC. Amino acids: CSARRGGGHNEQFF.